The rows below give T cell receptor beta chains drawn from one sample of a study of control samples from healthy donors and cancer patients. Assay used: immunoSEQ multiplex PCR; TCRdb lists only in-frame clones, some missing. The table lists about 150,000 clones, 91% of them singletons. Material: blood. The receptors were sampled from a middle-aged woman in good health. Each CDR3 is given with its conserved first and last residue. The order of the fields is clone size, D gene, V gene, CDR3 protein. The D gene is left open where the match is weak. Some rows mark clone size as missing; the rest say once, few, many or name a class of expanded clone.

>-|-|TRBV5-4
CASSLASMNTEAFF
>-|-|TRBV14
CASSQFRTDTQYF
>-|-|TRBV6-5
CASRAPLEDEQYF
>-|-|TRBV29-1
CSVAGIDMNTEAFF
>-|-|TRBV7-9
CASLNTGELFF
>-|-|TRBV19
CASSMGEAFF
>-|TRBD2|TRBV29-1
CSVANRLAGAGVNIQYF
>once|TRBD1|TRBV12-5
CASGLVLSGQGDTEAFF
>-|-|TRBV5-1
CASSLGQFSGNTIYF
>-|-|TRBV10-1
CASTEEGVGTGELFF
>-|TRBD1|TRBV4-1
CASSPRTGVGNTIYF
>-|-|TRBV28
CASSLTGYKAFF
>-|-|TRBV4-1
CASSQEVAASNQPQHF
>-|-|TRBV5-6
CASSWGRLNTEAFF
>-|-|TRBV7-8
CASSRGFGSGELFF
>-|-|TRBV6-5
CASSYQPPDTGELFF
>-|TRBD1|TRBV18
CASSPVGQSSGNTIYF
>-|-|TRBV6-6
CASAEGYQETQYF
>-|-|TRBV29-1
CSVLSHYPRKQGQYYGYTF
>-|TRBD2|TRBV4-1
CASSQLPGLSGSYEQYF
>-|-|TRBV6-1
CASSENLLRYLEFYTF
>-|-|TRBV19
CASGKQGPPTYGYTF
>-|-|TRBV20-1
CSARGVTEAFF
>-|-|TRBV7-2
CASSPDRGTEQFF
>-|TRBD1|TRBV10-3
CAISEPITGTGVNYGYTF
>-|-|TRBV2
CASSEMGGYEKLFF
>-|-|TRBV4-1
CASSQAGKGNQPQHF
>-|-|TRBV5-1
CASSLVGQINTIYF
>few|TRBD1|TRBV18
CASSPFIGTGPQPQHF
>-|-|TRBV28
CASNSDSAPLHF